These 24 T cell receptor beta chains were sequenced from one sample in a study of regulatory T cells in long-lasting Graves disease. TCR beta libraries were built with iRepertoire HTBI primers and Arm-PCR of CDR3 regions. One entry per CDR3 protein results from TCRdb running MiXCR on the multiplex PCR reads. The sample shows about 520,000 distinct CDR3 sequences, 12% of them seen only once. Time point denoted: newly diagnosed GD, antithyroid drugs for less than 3 months. From RNA extracted from PBMCs, the TCR library was made. This sample was shared with a second study, whose subject was T cells in Graves' hyperthyroidism and ophthalmopathy.

The input for sequencing was peripheral blood mononuclear cells (PBMCs), taken at new diagnosis, from a patient treated with antithyroid drugs. Source of these receptors: a woman in her 30s with Graves disease.

This clonotype was picked up many times. The chain joins TRBV6-5 to TRBJ1-1; D is unclear. Deletions cut 0 bases from V and 4 bases from J, with 9 bases between. The CDR3 consists of 14 residues. Germline lookup yields CDR1 MNHEY and CDR2 SVGAGI. CDR3: CASSYSYTGTEAFF. The CDR3 DNA follows: TGTGCCAGCAGTTACTCTTACACGGGCACTGAAGCTTTCTTT.

In its sample, this clonotype was seen a few times. J is TRBJ2-3 and V is TRBV7-8, with 9 bases identical to TRBD2. CDR1 SGHVS and CDR2 FQNEAQ come from the germline V gene. V gave up 5 bases and J gave up 2 bases; unmatched junction bases: 2. The CDR3 spans 14 residues. CDR3 loop: CASSRTSVTDTQYF. The CDR3 DNA is TGTGCCAGCAGCCGGACTAGCGTCACAGATACGCAGTATTTT.

This chain uses TRBV9 with TRBJ2-1, with D perhaps TRBD2 (6 bases). The V gene lost 2 bases and the J gene lost 6 bases, with 15 bases spanning the gap. Per the germline V gene, CDR1 is SGDLS and CDR2 is YYNGEE. CDR3 length: 15 residues. The CDR3 spells CASSVQAGGLNEQFF. The CDR3 DNA reads as TGTGCCAGCAGCGTTCAAGCGGGCGGCCTCAATGAGCAGTTCTTC.

This clonotype was recorded at least ten times. The junction shows a germline mismatch at one end, possibly a read error. V is TRBV5-8 and J is TRBJ2-1, with D perhaps matching TRBD2 (6 bases). The CDR3 consists of 14 residues. Germline loops: CDR1 SGHTS, CDR2 YDEGEE. The CDR3 coding sequence is TGCGCCGCTAGCGCCGATAGCTCCTACAATGAGCAGTTCTTC. Its protein is CAASADSSYNEQFF.

This rearrangement joins TRBV6-6 to TRBJ1-1; maybe TRBD1 (5 bases). The V and J ends lost 0 bases and 5 bases respectively, with 16 bases between them. The CDR3 has 16 amino acids. Per germline, CDR1 MNHNY and CDR2 SVGAGI (reference sequence). The CDR3 reads CASSYSIWGKFTEAFF. The CDR3 coding sequence is TGTGCCAGCAGTTACTCGATATGGGGGAAGTTTACTGAAGCTTTCTTT.

This clonotype was seen many times. The V gene is TRBV12-3 or TRBV12-4, the J gene TRBJ1-5; 8 positions agree with TRBD1. Unmatched junction bases numbered 8, after V lost 5 bases and J lost 5 bases. The CDR3 sequence is 15 residues long. This CDR3 is CASSPGQGRHQPQHF. Here the CDR3 DNA reads TGTGCCAGCAGTCCTGGACAGGGAAGGCATCAGCCCCAGCATTTT.

CDR3 nucleotides: TGTGCCAGCTCACCAGTCCAGAATCCACCCCTCCACTTT. As protein: CASSPVQNPPLHF. The chain is built from TRBV18 and TRBJ1-6; D is undetermined. From germline, CDR1 is KGHSH and CDR2 LQKENI. This CDR3 has 13 amino acids. Trimming pared 2 bases from V and 11 bases from J, leaving 10 bases between.

This clonotype was seen ten or more times. The rearrangement joins TRBV7-2 to TRBJ2-4, with D possibly matching TRBD2 (5 bases). From germline, CDR1 is SGHTA and CDR2 FQGNSA. This CDR3 has 17 residues. Trimming cost V 2 bases and J 0 bases, with 14 bases left between them. In DNA form, the CDR3 reads TGTGCCAGCAGCTTACGATTCCGGGGTATAGCCAAAAACATTCAGTACTTC. It codes for CASSLRFRGIAKNIQYF.

This clonotype has at least ten counts. The chain has TRBV28 and TRBJ1-1; D gene unclear. Trimming pared 6 bases from V and 3 bases from J, leaving 11 bases between. Germline V gene lookup returns CDR1 MDHEN and CDR2 SYDVKM. The CDR3 is made up of 13 amino acids. The CDR3 here is CASSGRWDTEAFF. Here the CDR3 DNA reads TGTGCCAGCAGCGGCCGATGGGACACTGAAGCTTTCTTT.

This clonotype was observed at least ten times. The chain combines TRBV2 with TRBJ2-3, with TRBD2 matching 8 bases. The CDR3 consists of 16 residues. Germline V gene sequence: CDR1 SNHLY, CDR2 FYNNEI. The V segment lost 4 bases and the J segment 3 bases; nucleotides outside the gene matches: 9. The CDR3 nucleotides are TGTGCCAGCAGTGCGGGGGGGTCTTTTATTACAGATACGCAGTATTTT. As protein: CASSAGGSFITDTQYF.

This chain joins TRBV7-3 and TRBJ2-2; D possibly corresponds to TRBD2 (6 bases). This CDR3 contains 15 residues. The germline V gene has CDR1 SGHTA and CDR2 FQGTGA. V gave up 5 bases and J gave up 7 bases, with 17 bases separating them. The CDR3 here is CASSPPREKGGELFF. Here the CDR3 DNA reads TGTGCCAGCAGCCCTCCCCGGGAGAAGGGCGGGGAGCTGTTTTTT.

This clonotype was seen ten or more times. This chain connects TRBV28 to TRBJ2-5; 7 bases are a match to TRBD2. Trimming cost V 6 bases and J 4 bases; bases outside gene matches: 8. Looked up from germline, CDR1 is MDHEN and CDR2 is SYDVKM. This CDR3 is built from 14 residues. CDR3 in DNA: TGTGCCAGCAGCCTTGGGGCTAGCGGAGAGACCCAGTACTTC. This encodes CASSLGASGETQYF.

The rearrangement uses TRBV20-1 and TRBJ1-2; D gene ambiguous. CDR3 length: 12 amino acids. V lost 2 bases and J lost 4, with 8 bases in between. Per the germline V gene, CDR1 is DFQATT and CDR2 is SNEGSKA (reference sequence). CDR3 region: CSARQESYGYTF. The CDR3 bases are TGCAGTGCTAGACAGGAGTCCTATGGCTACACCTTC.

The table lists this clonotype with a count of one. Only one base separates this from a far larger clonotype, so it likely reflects a read error. The rearrangement joins TRBV6-2 or TRBV6-3 to TRBJ2-3; D perhaps matches TRBD2 (6 bases). V dropped 4 bases and J dropped 8 bases, with 16 bases sitting between them. Germline V gives CDR1 MNHEY, CDR2 SVGEGT. The CDR3 loop spans 14 amino acids. The CDR3 spells CASSLYSSEGTQYF. The CDR3 bases are TGTGCCAGCAGTTTATACTCTAGCGAGGGTACGCAGTATTTT.

This clonotype was observed at least ten times. The chain carries TRBV20-1 and TRBJ2-1; 10 nucleotides align to TRBD2. CDR1 and CDR2 from the germline V gene are DFQATT and SNEGSKA (reference sequence). The CDR3 contains 13 residues. V gave up 4 bases and J gave up 7 bases; unmatched junction bases: 4. CDR3 sequence (DNA): TGCAGTGCTACCCTAGCGGGAGCAAATGAGCAGTTCTTC. This translates into CSATLAGANEQFF.

The chain couples TRBV29-1 to TRBJ1-1, with D possibly TRBD1 on 6 matching bases. The CDR3 extends over 14 amino acids. V was pared by 0 bases and J by 4 bases, with 12 bases between. Germline V gene lookup returns CDR1 SQVTM and CDR2 ANQGSEA. This CDR3 reads CSVEDWEGGTEAFF. DNA of the CDR3: TGCAGCGTTGAAGATTGGGAGGGGGGCACTGAAGCTTTCTTT.

This chain joins TRBV5-1 and TRBJ2-3, with 8 bases that match TRBD1. The trim removed 1 base at V and 5 bases at J, leaving 9 bases unmatched. The germline V gene has CDR1 SGHRS and CDR2 YFSETQ. This CDR3 is built from 16 residues. CDR3 loop: CASSLIPDRARDTQYF. The DNA of the CDR3 is TGCGCCAGCAGCTTGATTCCGGACAGGGCCAGAGATACGCAGTATTTT.

About this clonotype itself: A far larger clone is one base from this, pointing to a likely read error. The J gene is TRBJ2-1, the V gene TRBV2; D possibly uses TRBD1 or TRBD2 (5 bases each). Germline CDR1 reads SNHLY; CDR2 reads FYNNEI. The V and J ends lost 4 bases and 10 bases respectively, with 17 bases between them. The CDR3 covers 14 residues. The DNA of the CDR3 is TGTGCCAGCAGTGTGAGGGGTAGTTCCTACGAGCAGTTCTTC. Residues: CASSVRGSSYEQFF. The complete variable domain, with remaining parts taken from reference TRBV2 and TRBJ2-1, reads EPEVTQTPSHQVTQMGQEVILRCVPISNHLYFYWYRQILGQKVEFLVSFYNNEISEKSEIFDDQFSVERPDGSNFTLKIRSTKLEDSAMYFCASSVRGSSYEQFFGPGTRLTVL.

This clonotype has a count of ten or more. The chain has TRBV6-1 and TRBJ2-1, with a tentative D call TRBD2 (5 bases). CDR3 size: 15 residues. Germline V lookup: CDR1 MNHNS, CDR2 SASEGT. V lost 6 bases and J 0 bases, leaving 12 bases between the germline ends. CDR3 residues: CASSLSGRSYNEQFF. The DNA of the CDR3 is TGTGCCAGCAGCTTGAGCGGTCGCTCCTACAATGAGCAGTTCTTC.

A note on this clonotype: A much larger clone lies one base from this, so it may be a read error. The V call is TRBV7-3, the J call TRBJ2-1; maybe TRBD2 (5 bases). CDR3 length: 17 amino acids. Germline lookup yields CDR1 SGHTA and CDR2 FQGTGA. In nucleotides, the CDR3 is TGTGCCAGCAGCTTAACAGGTCTAGCCACCTCCTACAATGAGCAGCTCTTC. This gives the protein CASSLTGLATSYNEQLF. The whole variable domain, filled in from reference TRBV7-3 and TRBJ2-1, reads GAGVSQTPSNKVTEKGKYVELRCDPISGHTALYWYRQSLGQGPEFLIYFQGTGAADDSGLPNDRFFAVRPEGSVSTLKIQRTERGDSAVYLCASSLTGLATSYNEQLFGPGTRLTVL.

This clonotype has at least ten counts. This chain joins TRBV11-3 and TRBJ1-1; 8 bases are shared with TRBD1. Looked up from germline, CDR1 is SGHNT and CDR2 is YENEEA. Unmatched junction bases numbered 10, after V lost 5 bases and J lost 11 bases. The CDR3 is 13 amino acids. The CDR3 region has the DNA TGTGCCAGCAGCGGGGGGACAGGCCGAAGGGCTTTCTTT. It translates to CASSGGTGRRAFF.

At least ten counts were recorded for this clonotype. The J gene is TRBJ2-5, the V gene TRBV19; TRBD1 or TRBD2 may be the D gene (5 bases each). Germline CDR1 is LNHDA and CDR2 is SQIVND (reference sequence). This CDR3 has 14 residues. Trimming cost V 5 bases and J 5 bases, with 15 bases left between them. CDR3 nucleotide sequence: TGTGCCAGTAGTGAGGGGACGGCGGGTGAGACCCAGTACTTC. As protein: CASSEGTAGETQYF.

This clonotype showed up many times. The CDR3 region is CASSWGSSSEQYF. CDR3 coding DNA: TGTGCCAGCAGCTGGGGGTCTAGCAGCGAGCAGTACTTC. The rearrangement uses TRBV11-3 and TRBJ2-7, with D perhaps matching TRBD1 or TRBD2 (5 bases each). The CDR3 length is 13 residues. V was trimmed by 4 bases and J by 6 bases, leaving 13 bases between them. Germline loops: CDR1 SGHNT, CDR2 YENEEA.

This clonotype was observed many times. This sequence joins TRBV27 and TRBJ2-7, with TRBD2 identical over 9 bases. With 5 bases clipped from V and 0 bases from J, the junction kept 5 bases outside the gene matches. This CDR3 is 15 amino acids long. The germline V gene encodes CDR1 MNHEY and CDR2 SMNVEV (reference sequence). CDR3 protein: CASSPAGGASYEQYF. In nucleotides, the CDR3 is TGTGCCAGCAGTCCCGCGGGAGGGGCCTCCTACGAGCAGTACTTC.